This T cell receptor beta chain was sequenced in a study of cytomegalovirus exposure and HLA in healthy donors. Background on the study: Clustering assigned approximately 79% of the 350 to 450 genotyped donors to the Caucasian-associated ancestry cluster.

The CDR3 has 15 amino acids. Germline loops: CDR1 MNHNY, CDR2 SVGAGI (reference sequence). With V trimmed by 7 bases and J by 0 bases, 8 bases remained unmatched. The primer mix had 60 Vbeta and 13 Jbeta primers. Profiled with immunoSEQ multiplex PCR; TCRdb holds only in-frame clones, not every one. The profile shows about 93,000 clones, about four fifths of them singletons. Notes on this clone: What it binds is not known. Distinct nucleotide sequences in the sample also encode this CDR3.

Study-wide findings and caveats: Immune exposure information available was restricted to CMV serostatus.

The sequence was collected from a young man in good health and CMV-seronegative. What was sequenced was PBMCs. V usage is TRBV6-6 and J usage is TRBJ1-2, with 7 positions matching TRBD1. CDR3 bases: TGTGCCAGCAACGTAGGGGGCCCAGCTAACTATGGCTACACCTTC. It yields the protein CASNVGGPANYGYTF.